The sample holds one count of the clone carrying this T cell receptor beta chain. Its antigen remains unknown. The CDR3 spans 16 residues. V was clipped by 4 bases and J by 1 base; unmatched bases: 8. The germline gives CDR1 MDHEN, CDR2 SYDVKM. These data are taken from a study of vaccination effects on CD4 cells after COVID-19. The overall study: Relative to the second dose, post-vaccine samples were obtained a median of 72 days later.

Under the ViraFEST assay, PBMC were stimulated with viral peptide pools so that antigen-specific CD4+ T cells expanded. Sequencing was performed afterwards. An approximately 10-day culture period preceded the isolation of CD4+ T cells. Each person got two doses of an mRNA SARS-CoV-2 vaccine, BNT162b2 or mRNA-1273. Generated by immunoSEQ multiplex PCR, the TCRdb table keeps only in-frame clones and is missing some. This sample yields around 81,000 clones, of which under 80% are seen a single time; more than 0.85% belongs to the top ten. This specimen was CD4+ T cells from PBMCs cultured with HCoV-OC43 spike peptides, taken after COVID-19 vaccination. Indicated subset: HCoV-OC43 spike overlapping peptide pool stimulation. The TCR comes from a human donor who received a COVID-19 vaccine. The gene calls are TRBV28 and TRBJ2-3; 7 nucleotides align to TRBD2. CDR3 coding DNA: TGTGCCAGCAGTTCATCGTGGGCGGGGGGCACAGATACGCAGTATTTT. It specifies CASSSSWAGGTDTQYF.